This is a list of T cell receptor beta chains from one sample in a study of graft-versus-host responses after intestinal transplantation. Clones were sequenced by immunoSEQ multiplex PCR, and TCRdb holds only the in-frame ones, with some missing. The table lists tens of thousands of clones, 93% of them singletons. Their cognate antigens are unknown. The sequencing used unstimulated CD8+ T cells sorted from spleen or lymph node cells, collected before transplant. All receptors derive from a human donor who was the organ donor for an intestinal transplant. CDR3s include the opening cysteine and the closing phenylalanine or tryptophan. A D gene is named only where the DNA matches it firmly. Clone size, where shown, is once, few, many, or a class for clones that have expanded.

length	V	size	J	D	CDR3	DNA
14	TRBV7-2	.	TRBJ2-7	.	CASRPMDNPYEQYF	TGTGCCAGCAGACCCATGGACAATCCCTACGAGCAGTACTTC
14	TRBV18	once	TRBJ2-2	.	CASSPPTGTGELFF	TGTGCCAGCTCACCACCAACAGGGACCGGGGAGCTGTTTTTT
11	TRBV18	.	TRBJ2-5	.	CASSPRETQYF	TGTGCCAGCTCACCAAGGGAGACCCAGTACTTC
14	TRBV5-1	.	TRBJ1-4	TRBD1	CASKPQGENEKLFF	TGCGCCAGCAAGCCCCAGGGGGAGAATGAAAAACTGTTTTTT
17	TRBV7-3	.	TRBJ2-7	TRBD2	CASSSKTSGRSSYEQYF	TGTGCCAGCAGCTCTAAGACTAGCGGGAGGTCGTCCTACGAGCAGTACTTC
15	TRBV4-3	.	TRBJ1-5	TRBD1	CASSQDRGSNQPQHF	TGCGCCAGCAGCCAGGACAGGGGGAGCAATCAGCCCCAGCATTTT
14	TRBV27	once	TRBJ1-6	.	CASSLTGATSPLHF	TGTGCCAGCAGTTTAACAGGCGCCACTTCACCCCTCCACTTT
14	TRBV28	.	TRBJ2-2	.	CASSLSVVGGELFF	TGTGCCAGCAGTTTGAGTGTAGTCGGCGGGGAGCTGTTTTTT
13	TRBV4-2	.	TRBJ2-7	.	CASSQKGPGEQYF	TGTGCCAGCAGCCAAAAGGGCCCGGGAGAGCAGTACTTC
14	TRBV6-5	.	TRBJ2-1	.	CASSVSIPLNEQFF	TGTGCCAGCAGTGTTTCTATACCTCTCAATGAGCAGTTCTTC
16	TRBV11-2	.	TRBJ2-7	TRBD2	CASSLDHLGLVYEQYF	TGTGCCAGCAGCTTAGACCACCTCGGACTAGTCTACGAGCAGTACTTC
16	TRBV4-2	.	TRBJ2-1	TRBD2	CASSHPGLAAYNEQFF	TGTGCCAGCAGCCACCCTGGACTAGCGGCCTACAATGAGCAGTTCTTC
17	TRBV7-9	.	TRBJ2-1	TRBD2	CASSAEGGGRRANEQFF	TGTGCCAGCAGCGCAGAAGGTGGCGGGAGGAGGGCCAATGAGCAGTTCTTC
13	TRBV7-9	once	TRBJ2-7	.	CASSLGVSYEQYF	TGTGCCAGCAGCTTGGGGGTCTCCTACGAGCAGTACTTC
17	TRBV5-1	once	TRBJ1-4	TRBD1	CASSLRVQGTTNEKLFF	TGCGCCAGCAGCCTCAGAGTACAGGGGACAACTAATGAAAAACTGTTTTTT
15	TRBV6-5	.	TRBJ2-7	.	CASSYSAFRGYEQYF	TGTGCCAGCAGTTACTCGGCTTTCCGTGGGTACGAGCAGTACTTC
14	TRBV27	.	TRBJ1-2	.	CASSLGPGGRGYTF	TGTGCCAGCAGTCTAGGGCCCGGGGGTAGAGGCTACACCTTC
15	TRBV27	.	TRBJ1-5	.	CASSLYGVSNQPQHF	TGTGCCAGCAGTTTATATGGGGTCAGCAATCAGCCCCAGCATTTT
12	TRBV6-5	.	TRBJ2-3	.	CASSPKGGTQYF	TGTGCCAGCAGTCCAAAGGGGGGGACGCAGTATTTT
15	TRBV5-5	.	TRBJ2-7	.	CASSLKGGPYYEQYF	TGTGCCAGCAGCTTGAAGGGCGGCCCGTACTACGAGCAGTACTTC
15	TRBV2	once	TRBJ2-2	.	CASSDTGTSSGELFF	TGTGCCAGCAGTGATACAGGGACGTCATCCGGGGAGCTGTTTTTT
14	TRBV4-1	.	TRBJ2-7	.	CASSLGQEAYEQYF	TGCGCCAGCAGCCTTGGGCAGGAGGCCTACGAGCAGTACTTC
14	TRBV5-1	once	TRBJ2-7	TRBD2	CARIIAGGPYEQYF	TGCGCCAGGATCATAGCGGGAGGGCCCTACGAGCAGTACTTC
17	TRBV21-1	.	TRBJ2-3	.	CASSGSPSGYYTDTQYF	TGTGCCAGCAGCGGAAGTCCTAGCGGGTATTACACAGATACGCAGTATTTT
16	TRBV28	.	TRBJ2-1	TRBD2	CASSFTAGDFRNEQFF	TGTGCCAGCAGTTTCACAGCGGGAGACTTTCGCAATGAGCAGTTCTTC
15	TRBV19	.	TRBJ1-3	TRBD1	CASRYRGQGRNTIYF	TGTGCCAGCCGCTATCGGGGACAGGGAAGAAACACCATATATTTT
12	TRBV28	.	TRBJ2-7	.	CASSLSTYEQYF	TGTGCCAGCAGTTTATCGACCTACGAGCAGTACTTC
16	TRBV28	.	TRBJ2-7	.	CASSFSLGEPVYEQYF	TGTGCCAGCAGTTTCTCACTCGGCGAACCTGTCTACGAGCAGTACTTC
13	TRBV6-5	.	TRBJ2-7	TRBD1	CASSPGQGGEQYF	TGTGCCAGCTCACCGGGACAGGGAGGCGAGCAGTACTTC
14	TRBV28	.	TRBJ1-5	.	CASSLSGNNQSQHF	TGTGCCAGCAGCCTGTCGGGGAACAATCAGTCCCAGCATTTT
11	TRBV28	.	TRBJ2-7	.	CASSLLGEQYF	TGTGCCAGCAGTTTATTGGGCGAGCAGTACTTC
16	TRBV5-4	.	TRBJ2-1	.	CASRKWGELPYNEQFF	TGTGCCAGCAGAAAGTGGGGGGAGCTACCCTACAATGAGCAGTTCTTC
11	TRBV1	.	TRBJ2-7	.	CTSGGAYEQYF	TGCACCAGCGGCGGGGCCTACGAGCAGTACTTC
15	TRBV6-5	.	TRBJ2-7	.	CASSLTTGGGSEQYF	TGTGCCAGCAGTCTGACTACAGGGGGGGGTAGCGAGCAGTACTTC
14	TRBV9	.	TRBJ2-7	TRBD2	CASSPGGSSYEQYF	TGTGCCAGCAGCCCGGGAGGGAGTTCCTACGAGCAGTACTTC
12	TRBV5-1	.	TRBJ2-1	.	CASSQKYNEQFF	TGCGCCAGCAGCCAGAAGTACAATGAGCAGTTCTTC
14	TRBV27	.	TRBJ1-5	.	CASSLWAGYQPQHF	TGTGCCAGCAGTTTATGGGCAGGGTATCAGCCCCAGCATTTT
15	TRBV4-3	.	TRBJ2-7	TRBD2	CASSQELAGPYEQYF	TGCGCCAGCAGCCAAGAACTAGCGGGACCCTACGAGCAGTACTTC
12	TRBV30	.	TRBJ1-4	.	CAWRAGNEKLFF	TGTGCCTGGAGGGCAGGGAATGAAAAACTGTTTTTT
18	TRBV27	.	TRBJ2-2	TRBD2	CASSPSTLAGVWTGELFF	TGTGCCAGCAGCCCCAGCACACTAGCGGGAGTGTGGACCGGGGAGCTGTTTTTT
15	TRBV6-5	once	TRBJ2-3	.	CASSPSPSGTDTQYF	TGTGCCAGCAGTCCCAGCCCCTCTGGCACAGATACGCAGTATTTT
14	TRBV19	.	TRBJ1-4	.	CASTSGRGGEKLFF	TGTGCCAGTACTAGCGGGAGAGGAGGGGAAAAACTGTTTTTT
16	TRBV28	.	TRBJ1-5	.	CASSFLGRRSNQPQHF	TGTGCCAGCAGTTTCTTGGGGAGGCGGAGCAATCAGCCCCAGCATTTT
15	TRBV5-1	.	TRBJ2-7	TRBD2	CASSLEPSGSYEQYF	TGCGCCAGCAGCTTGGAGCCTAGCGGCTCCTACGAGCAGTACTTC
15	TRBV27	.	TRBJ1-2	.	CASSLSIFGGYGYTF	TGTGCCAGCAGTTTATCGATCTTTGGCGGTTATGGCTACACCTTC
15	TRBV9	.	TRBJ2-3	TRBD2	CASSAGLAKADTQYF	TGTGCCAGCAGCGCGGGACTAGCGAAGGCAGATACGCAGTATTTT
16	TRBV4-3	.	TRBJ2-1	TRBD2	CASSQGLAGVYNEQFF	TGCGCCAGCAGCCAGGGCCTAGCGGGAGTCTACAATGAGCAGTTCTTC
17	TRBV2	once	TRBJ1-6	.	CASSDLLVTSYNSPLHF	TGTGCCAGCAGTGATCTCTTGGTCACCTCCTATAATTCACCCCTCCACTTT
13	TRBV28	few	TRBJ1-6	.	CASSLITGSPLHF	TGTGCCAGCAGTCTTATTACAGGATCACCCCTCCACTTT
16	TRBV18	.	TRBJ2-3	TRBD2	CASSQGLAASTDTQYF	TGTGCCAGCTCACAGGGACTAGCGGCTAGCACAGATACGCAGTATTTT
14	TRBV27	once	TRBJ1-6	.	CASSMRGWVSPLHF	TGTGCCAGCAGTATGAGGGGTTGGGTATCACCCCTCCACTTT
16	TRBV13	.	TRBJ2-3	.	CASSLFGAGGTDTQYF	TGTGCCAGCAGCTTATTCGGGGCAGGGGGCACAGATACGCAGTATTTT
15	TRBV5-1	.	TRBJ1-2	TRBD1	CASSLVSGGIYGYTF	TGCGCCAGCAGCTTGGTGTCAGGGGGCATCTATGGCTACACCTTC
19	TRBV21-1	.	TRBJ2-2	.	CASSHGTSRDRLYTGELFF	TGTGCCAGCAGTCACGGAACCTCCCGGGACAGGTTGTACACCGGGGAGCTGTTTTTT
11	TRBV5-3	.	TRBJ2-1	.	CAGIDYNEQFF	TGTGCCGGAATAGACTACAATGAGCAGTTCTTC